This is a list of T cell receptor beta chains from one sample in a study of response to subunit inactivated influenza vaccine. TCRdb reprocessed the RT-PCR reads via MiXCR and lists one record per CDR3 protein. In the table there are about 580,000 distinct CDR3 sequences, around 13% of which are singletons. This specimen was PBMCs from blood, taken 12 days after vaccination. These receptors originate from a man aged 45-65 years who received an inactivated influenza vaccine. The CDR3 runs from the conserved cysteine through the conserved F or W. D genes are given only for firm matches. Clone size is shown for a subset of rows, as once, few, many or a class of expanded clone.

-	TRBJ2-2	few	TRBV3-1	CASSPLHGGELFF	TGTGCCAGCAGCCCTTTACACGGCGGGGAGCTGTTTTTT
-	TRBJ1-6	many	TRBV7-2	CASTLSAVNSPLHF	TGTGCCAGCACCCTCTCGGCAGTTAATTCACCCCTCCACTTT
-	TRBJ2-3	few	TRBV11-2	CASSLAGQNTDTQYF	TGTGCCAGCAGCTTAGCAGGACAGAACACAGATACGCAGTATTTT
-	TRBJ2-2	few	TRBV25-1	CASSELGRANTGELFF	TGTGCCAGCAGTGAATTGGGCAGGGCTAACACCGGGGAGCTGTTTTTT
TRBD2	TRBJ2-1	-	TRBV11-2	CASSPERGVSYNEQFF	TGTGCCAGCAGCCCTGAGCGGGGGGTATCCTACAATGAGCAGTTCTTC
-	TRBJ2-3	-	TRBV5-4	CASSPQADSRDTQYF	TGTGCCAGCAGCCCACAGGCGGACAGTCGAGATACGCAGTATTTT
TRBD1	TRBJ1-4	-	TRBV28	CASSWGQSNEKLFF	TGTGCCAGCAGTTGGGGACAGTCCAATGAAAAACTGTTTTTT
-	TRBJ2-4	-	TRBV14	CASSQMLGEFQYF	TGTGCCAGCAGCCAAATGTTAGGGGAATTTCAGTACTTC
TRBD1	TRBJ1-5	few	TRBV12-3/TRBV12-4	CASSFGLRGYSNQPQHF	TGTGCCAGCAGTTTTGGTCTCAGGGGGTATAGCAATCAGCCCCAGCATTTT
-	TRBJ2-5	-	TRBV11-2	CASSLGAGARETQYF	TGTGCCAGCAGCTTAGGTGCCGGGGCTCGAGAGACCCAGTACTTC
-	TRBJ1-1	few	TRBV4-3	CASSQVASTEAFF	TGCGCCAGCAGCCAAGTAGCTAGCACTGAAGCTTTCTTT
-	TRBJ2-5	-	TRBV4-1	CASSHPKGQYQETQYF	TGCGCCAGCAGCCACCCAAAGGGGCAGTACCAAGAGACCCAGTACTTC
TRBD1	TRBJ2-7	-	TRBV5-1	CASSLYQINRGSHYEQYF	TGCGCCAGCAGCTTGTACCAAATAAACAGGGGATCCCACTACGAGCAGTACTTC
-	TRBJ1-6	-	TRBV12-3/TRBV12-4	CASSLRGSPLHF	TGTGCCAGCAGTTTAAGAGGATCACCCCTCCACTTT
-	TRBJ2-1	-	TRBV12-3/TRBV12-4	CASSLALRSRASYNEQFF	TGTGCCAGCAGTTTAGCGCTAAGGAGCAGAGCCTCCTACAATGAGCAGTTCTTC
TRBD1	TRBJ2-5	few	TRBV6-1	CASSAGTGLQETQYF	TGTGCCAGCAGTGCTGGGACAGGGTTACAAGAGACCCAGTACTTC
TRBD2	TRBJ2-7	-	TRBV28	CASSLVQAGDYEQYF	TGTGCCAGCAGTTTAGTCCAAGCGGGGGACTACGAGCAGTACTTC
-	TRBJ2-7	few	TRBV6-6	CASKGNYEQYF	TGTGCCAGCAAGGGGAACTACGAGCAGTACTTC
-	TRBJ1-6	few	TRBV6-1	CASRVTASSYNSPLHF	TGTGCCAGCAGAGTCACTGCTAGCTCCTATAATTCACCCCTCCACTTT
-	TRBJ1-5	-	TRBV12-3/TRBV12-4	CASRPNRISNQPQDF	TGTGCCAGCAGACCTAACAGGATTAGCAATCAGCCCCAGGATTTT
TRBD1	TRBJ2-1	few	TRBV4-2	CASSQDLTGGSYNEQFF	TGTGCCAGCAGCCAAGATCTGACAGGGGGGTCCTACAATGAGCAGTTCTTC
TRBD1	TRBJ2-7	few	TRBV4-3	CASSQPGQGADEQYF	TGCGCCAGCAGCCAGCCGGGACAGGGGGCCGACGAGCAGTACTTC
-	TRBJ1-1	-	TRBV7-2	CASSSSWANTEAFF	TGTGCCAGCAGCTCAAGCTGGGCGAACACTGAAGCTTTCTTT
-	TRBJ2-5	few	TRBV7-9	CASSPGAQTQYF	TGTGCCAGCAGCCCAGGGGCGCAGACCCAGTACTTC
TRBD2	TRBJ2-5	few	TRBV10-3	CAIRSPGGAYQETQYF	TGTGCCATCAGGAGCCCGGGGGGAGCATACCAAGAGACCCAGTACTTC
-	TRBJ1-5	-	TRBV6-2/TRBV6-3	CASSLRDVQGQPQHF	TGTGCCAGCAGTCTCCGGGACGTTCAAGGTCAGCCCCAGCATTTT
-	TRBJ2-3	-	TRBV5-5	CASSLYPGAKDTQYF	TGTGCCAGCAGCTTGTATCCGGGGGCTAAAGATACGCAGTATTTT
TRBD2	TRBJ2-1	few	TRBV9	CASSAGTSYNEQFF	TGTGCCAGCAGCGCCGGGACTAGTTACAATGAGCAGTTCTTC
-	TRBJ2-7	few	TRBV2	CASNPQGYEQYF	TGTGCCAGCAATCCACAGGGCTACGAGCAGTACTTC
TRBD1	TRBJ1-2	few	TRBV11-2	CASRPIQGLHGYTF	TGTGCCAGCAGACCAATACAGGGGCTCCATGGCTACACCTTC
-	TRBJ1-3	-	TRBV9	CASSVVNGGNTIYF	TGTGCCAGCAGCGTAGTTAATGGCGGAAACACCATATATTTT
-	TRBJ1-1	-	TRBV12-3/TRBV12-4	CASRFPPGGDTEAFF	TGTGCCAGCAGATTCCCGCCTGGCGGGGACACTGAAGCTTTCTTT
-	TRBJ1-1	few	TRBV12-5	CASGLGQNTEAFF	TGTGCTAGTGGTTTGGGGCAGAACACTGAAGCTTTCTTT
-	TRBJ2-7	-	TRBV28	CASSLRLESDSYEQYF	TGTGCCAGCAGTTTAAGGTTGGAGTCAGACTCCTACGAGCAGTACTTC
TRBD1	TRBJ1-1	few	TRBV20-1	CSASTGVGAEAFF	TGCAGTGCTAGTACAGGGGTTGGGGCTGAAGCTTTCTTT
-	TRBJ2-4	few	TRBV7-8	CASSTSRDNQYF	TGTGCCAGCAGCACGAGCCGGGACAATCAGTACTTC
-	TRBJ2-2	-	TRBV7-3	CASSMTVAGELFF	TGTGCCAGCAGCATGACTGTAGCCGGGGAGCTGTTTTTT
-	TRBJ2-3	few	TRBV9	CASSVSSDLTDTQYF	TGTGCCAGCAGCGTCAGTTCGGATCTCACAGATACGCAGTATTTT
-	TRBJ1-5	-	TRBV6-2/TRBV6-3	CASGRQGNQPQHF	TGTGCCAGCGGGAGGCAGGGGAATCAGCCCCAGCATTTT
-	TRBJ2-3	-	TRBV5-1	CASSLVGTGVDTQYF	TGCGCCAGCAGCTTGGTCGGGACCGGTGTAGATACGCAGTATTTT
-	TRBJ1-1	few	TRBV12-3/TRBV12-4	CASSLTRQALAANTEAFF	TGTGCCAGCAGTTTAACAAGACAGGCCCTAGCCGCGAACACTGAAGCTTTCTTT
TRBD2	TRBJ2-1	-	TRBV3-1	CASSQPLTSGIYNEQFF	TGTGCCAGCAGCCAACCCCTAACTAGCGGAATCTACAATGAGCAGTTCTTC
-	TRBJ2-7	few	TRBV7-3	CASSLDKGEQYF	TGTGCCAGCAGCTTAGACAAGGGCGAGCAGTACTTC